The sequence of this T cell receptor beta chain was determined in a study of blood T cell repertoires in COVID-19. Profiled with immunoSEQ multiplex PCR; TCRdb holds only in-frame clones, not every one. This sample has roughly 340,000 clones, with approximately 91% found just once. The receptor comes from a woman in her 70s with COVID-19, enrolled during active disease. Material: peripheral blood.

The CDR3 protein is CASRARQGMGEQYF. DNA for the CDR3: TGTGCCAGCAGAGCCAGACAGGGTATGGGCGAGCAGTACTTC. The chain combines TRBV2 with TRBJ2-7; 7 bases are a match to TRBD1. This CDR3 is 14 amino acids long. The J segment lost 6 bases and the V segment lost 6 bases, leaving 11 bases of the junction unmatched. The germline gives CDR1 SNHLY, CDR2 FYNNEI.